This is a list of T cell receptor beta chains from one sample in a study of CD8 T cells in ankylosing spondylitis. MiXCR was run by TCRdb on the 5' RACE reads, yielding one entry per CDR3 protein. The sample records about 160,000 distinct CDR3 sequences, 40% to 50% being singletons. Sequences were obtained from synovial fluid, either unsorted or a sorted T cell fraction (not recorded which). The receptor source for this set is a male donor with ankylosing spondylitis. Each CDR3 is given with its conserved first and last residue. A D gene is named only where the DNA matches it firmly. Not every row has a clone size; where given, it reads once, few, many or a size class.

DNA: TGTGCCAGTAGTATTGGACTAGCCTACGAGCAGTACTTC; CDR3: CASSIGLAYEQYF; V: TRBV19; D: TRBD2; size: many; J: TRBJ2-7
DNA: TGTGCCAGCAGCCTCAGCCGTGGGCACTACCACTCCTACGAGCAGTACTTC; CDR3: CASSLSRGHYHSYEQYF; V: TRBV7-9; D: NA; size: NA; J: TRBJ2-7
DNA: TGTGCCAGCAGCCAGGCCCCCACAGGAAACACTGAAGCTTTCTTT; CDR3: CASSQAPTGNTEAFF; V: TRBV4-2; D: NA; size: NA; J: TRBJ1-1
DNA: TGTGCCAGCAGTTTACCCCAAGGACTAGCGGGAGAGGAGGTCACCGGGGAGCTGTTTTTT; CDR3: CASSLPQGLAGEEVTGELFF; V: TRBV28; D: TRBD2; size: few; J: TRBJ2-2
DNA: TGCGCCAGCAGCCAACAAAGAGGCACAGATACGCAGTATTTT; CDR3: CASSQQRGTDTQYF; V: TRBV4-3; D: NA; size: NA; J: TRBJ2-3
DNA: TGCGCCAGCAGCTTCGGACAGGGATCCCTCTTTTACGAGCAGTACTTC; CDR3: CASSFGQGSLFYEQYF; V: TRBV5-1; D: TRBD1; size: NA; J: TRBJ2-7
DNA: TGCAGTGCGTTCCGGGACAGCGTTGAAGCTTTCTTT; CDR3: CSAFRDSVEAFF; V: TRBV20-1; D: TRBD1; size: few; J: TRBJ1-1
DNA: TGTGCCAGCAGTTACACCAGCCCCTTGGCGGGGCGAAACAATGAGCAGTTCTTC; CDR3: CASSYTSPLAGRNNEQFF; V: TRBV6-2/TRBV6-3; D: NA; size: many; J: TRBJ2-1
DNA: TGTGCCAGCAGCGTAGGGGACCGCTATGGCTACACCTTC; CDR3: CASSVGDRYGYTF; V: TRBV9; D: NA; size: NA; J: TRBJ1-2
DNA: TGTGCCAGCAGAGATACTAGCGCAACTTACAATGAGCAGTTCTTC; CDR3: CASRDTSATYNEQFF; V: TRBV11-2; D: TRBD2; size: few; J: TRBJ2-1
DNA: TGTGCCAGCAGCTTCGGGGATGTTAGGGGAGTGGACACTGAAGCTTTCTTT; CDR3: CASSFGDVRGVDTEAFF; V: TRBV5-5; D: NA; size: NA; J: TRBJ1-1
DNA: TGTGCCAGCAGTGACGACCGGGACTACCAAGAGACCCAGTACTTC; CDR3: CASSDDRDYQETQYF; V: TRBV12-3/TRBV12-4; D: NA; size: few; J: TRBJ2-5
DNA: TGTGCCACCAGCCCGGACCGGGGGGCTGGTCAGCCCCAGCATTTT; CDR3: CATSPDRGAGQPQHF; V: TRBV15; D: NA; size: many; J: TRBJ1-5
DNA: TGCGCCAGCAGCCAAGATCGGCAGGGGAAGGTAGTTTGGGGTCTGAACACTGAAGCTTTCTTT; CDR3: CASSQDRQGKVVWGLNTEAFF; V: TRBV4-1; D: NA; size: NA; J: TRBJ1-1
DNA: TGTGCCAGCAGTGTTCAGGGGTTCCACGACACTGAAGCTTTCTTT; CDR3: CASSVQGFHDTEAFF; V: TRBV2; D: NA; size: few; J: TRBJ1-1
DNA: TGTGCCACGAACCGGGACTCTGGGGCCAACGTCCTGACTTTC; CDR3: CATNRDSGANVLTF; V: TRBV6-2/TRBV6-3; D: NA; size: NA; J: TRBJ2-6
DNA: TGTGCCAGCAGTGTCTGGGACAGGGGCCCCTCGTTGGAGACCCAGTACTTC; CDR3: CASSVWDRGPSLETQYF; V: TRBV2; D: TRBD1; size: NA; J: TRBJ2-5
DNA: TGTGCCAGTAGTACCTCGGACAGGGCGGAGACCCAGTACTTC; CDR3: CASSTSDRAETQYF; V: TRBV19; D: TRBD1; size: many; J: TRBJ2-5
DNA: TGTGCCACCAGATTCGACAGAAAAGGCACTGAAGCTTTCTTT; CDR3: CATRFDRKGTEAFF; V: TRBV24-1; D: NA; size: NA; J: TRBJ1-1
DNA: TGTGCCAGCAGTGACTCGGCTAGCCAGGAGGTGAATGAGCAGTTCTTC; CDR3: CASSDSASQEVNEQFF; V: TRBV6-4; D: NA; size: once; J: TRBJ2-1